Shown below are 28 T cell receptor beta chains from a single sample sequenced in a study of CD8+CD57+ T cells in acquired aplastic anemia. Genomic DNA, serving as template, underwent TCR beta VDJ and CDR3 profiling. TCRdb redid the calling of the reads with MiXCR, one entry per CDR3 protein. Here the sample spans about 180,000 distinct CDR3 sequences, less than 50% being singletons. Sequencing was done on patients that had shown CD8+CD57+ cell expansion by flow cytometry. Sequencing was carried out using sorted CD4+, CD8+, or CD8+CD57+ T cells (not recorded which) from PBMCs. Receptor source: a human donor with aplastic anemia.

This clonotype was seen once. The CDR3 DNA sequence: TGCAGTGCGGGACAGGGGGCCCTTGACATTCAGTACTTC. It specifies CSAGQGALDIQYF. The rearrangement uses TRBV20-1 and TRBJ2-4; 12 nucleotides line up with TRBD1. This CDR3 region has 13 residues. The V segment lost 6 bases and the J segment 8 bases; nucleotides outside the gene matches: 5. Germline CDR1 and CDR2: DFQATT and SNEGSKA (reference sequence).

This clonotype was recorded at least ten times. The rearrangement links TRBV9 to TRBJ1-1; D ambiguous. Germline assignment: CDR1 SGDLS and CDR2 YYNGEE. V was shortened by 0 bases and J by 0 bases, with 9 bases between the two germline ends. The CDR3 is made up of 15 amino acids. CDR3 sequence reads: CASSVGGNMNTEAFF. For the CDR3, the DNA is TGTGCCAGCAGCGTAGGAGGGAACATGAACACTGAAGCTTTCTTT. The entire variable domain, with the rest obtained from reference TRBV9 and TRBJ1-1, is as follows: DSGVTQTPKHLITATGQRVTLRCSPRSGDLSVYWYQQSLDQGLQFLIQYYNGEERAKGNILERFSAQQFPDLHSELNLSSLELGDSALYFCASSVGGNMNTEAFFGQGTRLTVV.

The V call is TRBV2, the J call TRBJ2-7; 7 bases are a match to TRBD2. The CDR3 is 15 amino acids. From germline, CDR1 is SNHLY and CDR2 FYNNEI. Trimming took 2 bases from V and 3 from J; bases not matched to a gene: 7. DNA of the CDR3: TGTGCCAGCAGTGAATTCGGGGAGGGAGGCTACGAGCAGTACTTC. Amino acid sequence: CASSEFGEGGYEQYF.

The chain combines TRBV20-1 with TRBJ1-5, with D maybe TRBD1 (5 bases). In germline, CDR1 is DFQATT, CDR2 SNEGSKA (reference sequence). The CDR3 totals 14 residues. Trimming took 0 bases from V and 1 from J, leaving 7 bases between them. CDR3 DNA: TGCAGTGCTAGAGATTGGGGCAGCAATCAGCCCCAGCATTTT. It is translated as CSARDWGSNQPQHF.

The J gene is TRBJ1-5, the V gene TRBV19, with D possibly TRBD1 on 5 matching bases. Trimming took 1 base from V and 0 from J, leaving 16 bases between them. The CDR3 is 18 amino acids. The germline gives CDR1 LNHDA, CDR2 SQIVND (reference sequence). CDR3 nucleotides: TGTGCCAGTAGTATAGCCGGGGCCGACACCCTTAGCAATCAGCCCCAGCATTTT. As protein: CASSIAGADTLSNQPQHF.

In this sample, this clonotype turned up a few times. This chain links TRBV11-3 with TRBJ2-1; 7 bases are shared with TRBD2. The CDR3 runs 13 residues. Trimming removed 4 bases from V and 6 bases from J; junction bases left unmatched: 3. In germline, CDR1 is SGHNT, CDR2 YENEEA. The chain's CDR3 is CASSWGGTNEQFF. The CDR3 nucleotides read TGTGCCAGCAGCTGGGGAGGGACCAATGAGCAGTTCTTC.

V and J are TRBV7-6 and TRBJ2-2, with 13 positions matching TRBD2. CDR3 length: 17 amino acids. CDR1 and CDR2 (germline): SGHVS, FNYEAQ. J was trimmed by 5 bases and V by 4 bases; bases with no gene match: 7. The CDR3 sequence is CASSSLGGLAGTGELFF. The CDR3 DNA sequence: TGTGCCAGCAGCTCCCTAGGGGGACTAGCGGGAACCGGGGAGCTGTTTTTT.

The table lists this clonotype with a few counts. The chain links TRBV15 to TRBJ1-6, with D hard to call. Looked up from germline, CDR1 is LNHNV and CDR2 is YYDKDF (reference sequence). The CDR3 sequence is 16 residues long. Trimming removed 0 bases from V and 0 bases from J, with 6 bases in between. In DNA, the CDR3 is TGTGCCACCAGCAGAGACCCGAGCTCCTATAATTCACCCCTCCACTTT. Translated, it gives CATSRDPSSYNSPLHF.

This clonotype was found many times. This may be a read error: a much more frequent sequence differs by one nucleotide. The chain is built from TRBV2 and TRBJ1-3; D remains ambiguous. This CDR3 contains 15 residues. Germline CDR1 and CDR2: SNHLY and FYNNEI. This CDR3 reads CAGSEEDMAGNTIYF. The CDR3 DNA follows: TGTGCCGGCAGTGAAGAGGATATGGCTGGAAACACCATATATTTT.

The chain has TRBV30 and TRBJ2-1; D is possibly TRBD2 (5 bases). Germline V gene sequence: CDR1 GTSNPN, CDR2 SVGIG (reference sequence). The V gene lost 5 bases and the J gene lost 10 bases, with 9 bases spanning the gap. This CDR3 is 10 amino acids long. The CDR3 reads CAWGGKEQFF. CDR3 sequence (DNA): TGTGCCTGGGGAGGCAAAGAGCAGTTCTTC.

J is TRBJ2-2 and V is TRBV7-3; TRBD1 or TRBD2 may be the D gene (5 bases each). Trimming shortened V by 2 bases and J by 2 bases, and 12 bases separated the two germline ends. CDR1 and CDR2 (germline): SGHTA, FQGTGA. The CDR3 totals 16 residues. The CDR3 DNA is TGTGCCAGCAGCTTACTGGATCGGGACAACACCGGGGAGCTGTTTTTT. Amino acids: CASSLLDRDNTGELFF.

This clonotype was seen repeatedly, ten times or more. J is TRBJ1-5 and V is TRBV6-1, with D tentatively TRBD1 (5 bases). V was pared by 5 bases and J by 1 base, with 9 bases between. The CDR3 has 14 amino acids. Germline V gene lookup returns CDR1 MNHNS and CDR2 SASEGT. Here the CDR3 DNA reads TGTGCCAGCAGTCCCCGGGACAGCAATCAGCCCCAGCATTTT. Protein product: CASSPRDSNQPQHF.

In the case of this clonotype: A clone one base away is much larger, so this may be a read error. The CDR3 carries no conserved terminal phenylalanine or tryptophan, so it likely arises from a read error. V is TRBV5-5 and J is TRBJ2-7; possible D gene TRBD1, 5 bases. This CDR3 comprises 14 residues. V gave up 0 bases and J gave up 3 bases, with 10 bases separating them. Per germline, CDR1 SGHKS and CDR2 YYEKEE (reference sequence). CDR3 region: CASSLVGRDYEQYL. In DNA form, the CDR3 reads TGTGCCAGCAGCTTGGTGGGCAGGGACTACGAGCAGTACCTC.

This clonotype was seen ten or more times. J is TRBJ2-7 and V is TRBV9, with 8 bases that match TRBD2. This CDR3 comprises 17 residues. Trimming removed 4 bases from V and 4 bases from J; junction bases left unmatched: 16. Germline V gives CDR1 SGDLS, CDR2 YYNGEE. DNA for the CDR3: TGTGCCAGCAGCCCCCGCCCCCTTGGCGGGGGGTTATACGAGCAGTACTTC. It translates to CASSPRPLGGGLYEQYF. Using reference TRBV9 and TRBJ2-7 for the parts outside the CDR3, the full variable domain is DSGVTQTPKHLITATGQRVTLRCSPRSGDLSVYWYQQSLDQGLQFLIQYYNGEERAKGNILERFSAQQFPDLHSELNLSSLELGDSALYFCASSPRPLGGGLYEQYFGPGTRLTVT.

The gene calls are TRBV19 and TRBJ1-5; 8 bases match TRBD1. The CDR3 totals 15 residues. With V trimmed by 1 base and J by 3 bases, 2 bases remained unmatched. Germline V gene data show CDR1 as LNHDA and CDR2 as SQIVND (reference sequence). CDR3 sequence: CASSIGDRNNQPQHF. The CDR3 region has the DNA TGTGCCAGTAGTATAGGGGACAGGAACAATCAGCCCCAGCATTTT.

This chain links TRBV7-8 with TRBJ2-5, with 7 bases aligning to TRBD2. V lost 5 bases to trimming and J lost 5 bases; unmatched junction nucleotides: 8. The CDR3 length is 14 residues. The germline CDR1 and CDR2 sequences are SGHVS and FQNEAQ. The CDR3 reads CASSLRGGAETQYF. CDR3 nucleotide sequence: TGTGCCAGCAGCCTCCGGGGAGGGGCGGAGACCCAGTACTTC.

In this sample, this clonotype turned up many times. V and J are TRBV6-5 and TRBJ2-5; the D gene is possibly TRBD2 (6 bases). Trimming shortened V by 0 bases and J by 1 base, and 9 bases separated the two germline ends. The CDR3 is 15 residues long. The V gene's germline CDR1 is MNHEY and CDR2 SVGAGI. In DNA, the CDR3 is TGTGCCAGCAGTTACTCAACACTAGCCCAAGAGACCCAGTACTTC. Translation: CASSYSTLAQETQYF.

The chain is built from TRBV12-3 or TRBV12-4 and TRBJ2-5, with 12 positions matching TRBD2. V shed 7 bases, J shed 4 bases, and the junction held 4 bases outside the gene matches. The CDR3 has 14 amino acids. CDR3 sequence reads: CASIPSGGAETQYF. The CDR3 DNA sequence: TGTGCCAGCATTCCTAGCGGGGGGGCAGAGACCCAGTACTTC.

In this sample, this clonotype turned up many times. The rearrangement uses TRBV7-8 and TRBJ1-5; D is perhaps TRBD1 (5 bases). In germline, CDR1 is SGHVS, CDR2 FQNEAQ. V was clipped by 2 bases and J by 5 bases, with 7 bases between them. The CDR3 consists of 13 residues. The CDR3 nucleotides are TGTGCCAGCAGCTTATGGGGGGATCAGCCCCAGCATTTT. Translating gives CASSLWGDQPQHF.

The rearrangement joins TRBV7-2 to TRBJ2-3; 9 bases fit TRBD2. Germline V gene data show CDR1 as SGHTA and CDR2 as FQGNSA. The CDR3 totals 14 residues. With 5 bases clipped from V and 5 bases from J, the junction kept 5 bases outside the gene matches. Here the CDR3 DNA reads TGTGCCAGCAGCCCTGGACTAGCGAAAGATACGCAGTATTTT. Translated, it gives CASSPGLAKDTQYF.

The chain is built from TRBV25-1 and TRBJ2-1; 7 bases line up with TRBD1. CDR1 MGHDK and CDR2 SYGVNS come from the germline V gene. This CDR3 region has 14 residues. The V gene end was trimmed by 5 bases and the J gene end by 9 bases; junction bases not matched to a gene: 10. CDR3 nucleotide sequence: TGTGCCAGCAGTTACCGGGACAGTTTCAGTGAGCAGTTCTTC. Residues: CASSYRDSFSEQFF. Full variable domain (missing parts from reference TRBV25-1 and TRBJ2-1): EADIYQTPRYLVIGTGKKITLECSQTMGHDKMYWYQQDPGMELHLIHYSYGVNSTEKGDLSSESTVSRIRTEHFPLTLESARPSHTSQYLCASSYRDSFSEQFFGPGTRLTVL.

The chain couples TRBV12-3 or TRBV12-4 to TRBJ2-2, with 7 bases identical to TRBD2. CDR3 size: 17 residues. Unmatched junction bases numbered 5, after V lost 1 base and J lost 0 bases. CDR3 nucleotide sequence: TGTGCCAGCAGTTTAGATCTGGCGGGAGCGAACACCGGGGAGCTGTTTTTT. It codes for CASSLDLAGANTGELFF.

This clonotype appeared many times. This sequence joins TRBV28 and TRBJ1-6, with a tentative D call TRBD1 (5 bases). This CDR3 is built from 13 residues. Per the germline V gene, CDR1 is MDHEN and CDR2 is SYDVKM. V gave up 3 bases and J gave up 10 bases, with 10 bases separating them. The CDR3 DNA sequence: TGTGCCAGCAGTTTCCAGGGCGAATCACCCCTCCACTTT. It yields the protein CASSFQGESPLHF.

This sequence joins TRBV7-2 and TRBJ2-7; no clear D. Germline V gene data show CDR1 as SGHTA and CDR2 as FQGNSA. The CDR3 is made up of 13 amino acids. Trimming shortened V by 3 bases and J by 10 bases, and 16 bases separated the two germline ends. The CDR3 coding sequence is TGTGCCAGCAGCTTCAAGGGTGTAGATATACAGTACTTC. This translates into CASSFKGVDIQYF.

The J gene is TRBJ1-4, the V gene TRBV19, with TRBD1 as a possible D gene (5 bases). CDR1 is LNHDA, CDR2 SQIVND, per germline (reference sequence). CDR3 size: 14 residues. The germline V and J ends were trimmed by 1 base and 7 bases, with 10 bases remaining between them. The CDR3 protein is CASSIVGVGEKLFF. CDR3 sequence (DNA): TGTGCCAGTAGTATAGTAGGGGTTGGTGAAAAACTGTTTTTT.

This chain uses TRBV10-1 with TRBJ1-2; 9 positions agree with TRBD1. V lost 9 bases, J lost 6 bases, and 11 bases stayed unmatched. Germline CDR1 is WNHNN and CDR2 is SYGVQD (reference sequence). The CDR3 has 14 residues. For the CDR3, the DNA is TGCGCCAGGTATGGGACAGGGTGGAAAAATGGCTACACCTTC. Amino acid sequence: CARYGTGWKNGYTF.

This sequence joins TRBV5-1 and TRBJ2-1; no clear D. The CDR3 length is 12 residues. Germline V CDR1 and CDR2: SGHRS, YFSETQ. The V gene lost 5 bases and the J gene lost 6 bases, with 9 bases spanning the gap. The DNA of the CDR3 is TGCGCCAGCAGTTGGGGTGGCAATGAGCAGTTCTTC. Translation gives CASSWGGNEQFF.

Many counts were recorded for this clonotype. V usage is TRBV20-1 and J usage is TRBJ2-1; TRBD2 matches 7 bases. Germline loops: CDR1 DFQATT, CDR2 SNEGSKA (reference sequence). The CDR3 is 11 amino acids. The ends lost 4 bases at V and 13 bases at J; junction bases unmatched: 7. CDR3 region: CSATESGVQFF. The CDR3 DNA follows: TGCAGTGCTACTGAAAGCGGGGTCCAGTTCTTC.